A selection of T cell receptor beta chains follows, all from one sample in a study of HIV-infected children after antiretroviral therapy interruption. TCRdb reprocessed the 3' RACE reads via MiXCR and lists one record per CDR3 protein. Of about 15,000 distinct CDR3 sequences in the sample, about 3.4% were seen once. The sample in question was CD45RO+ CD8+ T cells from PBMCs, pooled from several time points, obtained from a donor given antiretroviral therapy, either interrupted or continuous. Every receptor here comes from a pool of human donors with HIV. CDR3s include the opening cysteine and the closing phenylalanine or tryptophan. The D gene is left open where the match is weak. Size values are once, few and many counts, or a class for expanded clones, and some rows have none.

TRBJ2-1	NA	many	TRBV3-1	TGTGCCAGCAGCCAAGATTCTTGGGGGTATGCGTACAATGAGCAGTTCTTC	CASSQDSWGYAYNEQFF
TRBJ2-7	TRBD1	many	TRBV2	TGTGCCAGCAGTTTTCCCCTACAGGGGGCGATCGGCTACGAGCAGTACTTC	CASSFPLQGAIGYEQYF
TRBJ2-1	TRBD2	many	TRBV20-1	TGCAGTGCTAGAGATTCCGGACTAGGAGACTACAATGAGCAGTTCTTC	CSARDSGLGDYNEQFF
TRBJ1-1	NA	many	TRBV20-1	TGCAGTGCTAGGACAGGCAGGACTGAAGCTTTCTTT	CSARTGRTEAFF
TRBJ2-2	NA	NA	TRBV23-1	NA	CASSHRVSGTPGSCFF
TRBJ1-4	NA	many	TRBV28	TGTGCCAGCAGTGTGGGCAGGGGAAATGAAAAACTGTTTTTT	CASSVGRGNEKLFF
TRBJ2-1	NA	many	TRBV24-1	TGTGCCACCAGTGATTCCTGGGGGAATTACAATGAGCAGTTCTTC	CATSDSWGNYNEQFF
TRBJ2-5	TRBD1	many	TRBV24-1	TGTGCCACCAGTGACGGGACAGACCTACAAGAGACCCAGTACTTC	CATSDGTDLQETQYF
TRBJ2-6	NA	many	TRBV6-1	TGTGCCAGCAGCCCCGACAGCACTGGGGCCAACGTCCTGACTTTC	CASSPDSTGANVLTF
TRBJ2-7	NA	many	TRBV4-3	TGCGCCAGCAGCCAAGATGTAGGGCGCCGTCTGTACTTC	CASSQDVGRRLYF
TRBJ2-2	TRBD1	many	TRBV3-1	TGTGCCAGCAGCCCCCAGGGGGACACCGGGGAGCTGTTTTTT	CASSPQGDTGELFF
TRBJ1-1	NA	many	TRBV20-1	TGCAGTGCTAGACACCGAGACACTGAAGCTTTCTTT	CSARHRDTEAFF
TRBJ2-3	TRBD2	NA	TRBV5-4	TGTGCCAGCAGCTTAACTAGCGGGGGACCCCCGGGAACGCAGTATTTT	CASSLTSGGPPGTQYF
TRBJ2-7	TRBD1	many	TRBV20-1	TGCAGTGCTAGAGAAACAGGGGGCGGGAACGAGCAGTACTTC	CSARETGGGNEQYF
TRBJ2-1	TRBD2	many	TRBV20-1	TGCAGTGCTAGGCTGACTAGCGGGGGGGATTACAATGAGCAGTTCTTC	CSARLTSGGDYNEQFF
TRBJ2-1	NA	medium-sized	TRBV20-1	TGCAGCGCTGCCCAGGACAGCGACAATGAGCAGTTCTTC	CSAAQDSDNEQFF
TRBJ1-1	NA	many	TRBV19	TGTGCCAGTACGGACAGCTCCCTCATGAACACTGAAGCTTTCTTT	CASTDSSLMNTEAFF
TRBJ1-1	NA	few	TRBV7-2	TGTGCCAGCAGCTGGGACGGAGATAAAGCTTTCTTT	CASSWDGDKAFF
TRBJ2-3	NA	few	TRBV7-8	TGTGCCAGCAGATCGTCCGTAGCAGATACGCAGTATTTT	CASRSSVADTQYF
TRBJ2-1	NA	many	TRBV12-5	TGTGCTAGTGGTTTGTACGGGGGCCTTCAGGATGAGCAGTTCTTC	CASGLYGGLQDEQFF
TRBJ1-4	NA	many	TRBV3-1	TGTGCCAGCAGCCAAGATGTTCAGTTGAATGAAAAACTGTTTTTT	CASSQDVQLNEKLFF
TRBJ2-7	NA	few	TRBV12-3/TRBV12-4	TGTGCCAGCAGTATCGCGGACTCCTACGAGCAGTACTTC	CASSIADSYEQYF
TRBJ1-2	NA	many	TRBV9	TGTGCCAGCAGCGCTAATCTGGACAGTGGGTATGGCTACACCTTC	CASSANLDSGYGYTF
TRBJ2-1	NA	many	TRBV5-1	TGCGCCAGCAGCCCGGACCTGAAGCCCTACAATGAGCAGTTCTTC	CASSPDLKPYNEQFF
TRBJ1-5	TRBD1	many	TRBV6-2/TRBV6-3	TGTGCCAGCAGTCGTGTAGGACAGGGGGTTTATAGCAATCAGCCCCAGCATTTT	CASSRVGQGVYSNQPQHF
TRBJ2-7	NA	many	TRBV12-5	TGTGCTAGTGGACCAAACCCCGGGACAATGGAAGAGCAGTACTTC	CASGPNPGTMEEQYF
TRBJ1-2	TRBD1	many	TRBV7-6	TGTGCCAGCAGCCCGGGACAGGGTAGCGGCTACACCTTC	CASSPGQGSGYTF
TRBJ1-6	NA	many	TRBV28	TGTGCCAGCGGACTGAGGGGACGGCTAACATATTCACCCCTCCACTTT	CASGLRGRLTYSPLHF
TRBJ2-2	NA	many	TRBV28	TGTGCCAGCAGTTTAATATTATCCACCGGGGAGCTGTTTTTT	CASSLILSTGELFF
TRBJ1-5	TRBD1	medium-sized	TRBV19	TGTGCCAGTAGCTCCCGGGACAGGAATAGCAATCAGCCCCAGCATTTT	CASSSRDRNSNQPQHF
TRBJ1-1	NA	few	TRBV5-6	TGTGCCAGCAGCTTGGGGCCGAACACTGAAGCTTTCTTT	CASSLGPNTEAFF
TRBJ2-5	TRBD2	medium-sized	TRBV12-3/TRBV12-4	TGTGCCAGCAGTCCGACCGGGACTAGCGGCCAAGAGACCCAGTACTTC	CASSPTGTSGQETQYF
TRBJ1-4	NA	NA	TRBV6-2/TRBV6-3	TGTGCCAGTCTGTTAAGGACAGTCTCAACTAATGAAAAACTGTTTTTT	CASLLRTVSTNEKLFF
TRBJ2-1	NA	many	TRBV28	TGTGCCAGCAGTAAGAGCGGAACCTACAATGAGCAGTTCTTC	CASSKSGTYNEQFF
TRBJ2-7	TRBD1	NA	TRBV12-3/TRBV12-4	TGTGCCAGCAGCAAGGGACAGAACTATTACGAGCAGTACTTC	CASSKGQNYYEQYF
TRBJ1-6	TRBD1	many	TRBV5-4	TGTGCCAGCAGCACTGGACAGGGGAATTCACCCCTCCACTTT	CASSTGQGNSPLHF
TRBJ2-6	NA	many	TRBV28	TGTGCCAGCAGTTACTACACGTCTGGGGCCAACGTCCTGACTTTC	CASSYYTSGANVLTF
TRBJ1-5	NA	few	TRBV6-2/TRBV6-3	TGTGCCAGCAGTTCCGGCGAGAATCAGCCCCAGCATTTT	CASSSGENQPQHF
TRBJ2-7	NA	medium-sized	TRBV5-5	TGTGCCAGCAGCTTGCGCGGGACAGACTACGAGCAGTACTTC	CASSLRGTDYEQYF
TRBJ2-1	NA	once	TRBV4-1	TGCGCCTCTGGGCTCGGTTACAATGAGCAGTTCTTC	CASGLGYNEQFF
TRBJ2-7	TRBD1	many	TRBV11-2	TGTGCCAGCAGCTTAGAAAAAGGACAGGGGTTCTACGAGCAGTACTTC	CASSLEKGQGFYEQYF
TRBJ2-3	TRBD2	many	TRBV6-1	TGTGCCAGCGGTCAAGCGGGGGGCACAGATACGCAGTATTTT	CASGQAGGTDTQYF
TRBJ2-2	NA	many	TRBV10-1	NA	CASSQKTQAGVDAPGSCFF